These 19 T cell receptor beta chains were sequenced from one sample in a study of cytomegalovirus exposure and HLA in healthy donors. The primer mix had 60 Vbeta and 13 Jbeta primers. The repertoire was sequenced with immunoSEQ multiplex PCR; TCRdb's copy has only in-frame clones and lacks some. The data contain 200,000 to 250,000 clones, about 70% of them singletons. Material for sequencing was PBMCs. The receptors shown here come from a woman aged 30 to 39 in good health and CMV-seronegative.

J is TRBJ2-7 and V is TRBV5-8; 7 bases align to TRBD1. CDR1 and CDR2 (germline): SGHTS, YDEGEE. Losses at the gene ends were 2 bases for V and 3 bases for J; bases not matched to a gene: 5. The CDR3 is 14 residues long. The CDR3 loop reads CASSLDRDGYEQYF. In nucleotides, the CDR3 is TGTGCCAGCAGCTTAGACAGGGATGGCTACGAGCAGTACTTC.

Of note for this clone: A read error may produce the germline difference seen at one junction end. The V gene is TRBV10-2, the J gene TRBJ1-1, with 7 bases fitting TRBD1. In germline, CDR1 is WSHSY, CDR2 SAAADI. The CDR3 loop spans 17 amino acids. The CDR3 DNA reads as TGCGTCAGCAGTGAGGCCCGCCGGGACAGACAGAACACTGAAGCTTTCTTT. This encodes CVSSEARRDRQNTEAFF.

CDR3 residues: CASSLPDRYEQYF. Written as DNA, the CDR3 is TGTGCCAGCAGCTTACCAGACAGGTACGAGCAGTACTTC. The V and J genes are TRBV7-3 and TRBJ2-7; tentatively, D is TRBD1 (6 bases). The CDR3 spans 13 residues. Germline V gives CDR1 SGHTA, CDR2 FQGTGA. Trimming took 2 bases from V and 4 from J, leaving 9 bases between them.

The V call is TRBV4-1, the J call TRBJ1-5; no clear D gene. V lost 4 bases and J lost 7, with 14 bases in between. The germline V gene has CDR1 MGHRA and CDR2 YSYEKL. The CDR3 is 14 residues long. The CDR3 nucleotides read TGCGCCAGCAGCCTCGGATCGGGGAGGCAGCCCCAGCATTTT. Translation: CASSLGSGRQPQHF.

As for this clone: At one end the junction does not follow the germline gene, possibly because of a read error. The chain recombines TRBV7-9 with TRBJ2-3; the D is unclear. In germline, CDR1 is SEHNR, CDR2 FQNEAQ (reference sequence). CDR3 size: 11 residues. This CDR3 reads CSSSLGETQYF. The CDR3 DNA follows: TGTTCCAGCAGCTTAGGAGAAACTCAGTATTTT.

This sequence joins TRBV20-1 and TRBJ1-1; D is undetermined. The CDR3 covers 11 residues. The V end lost 2 bases, the J end lost 1 base, and 2 bases lay between the germline ends. Germline assignment: CDR1 DFQATT and CDR2 SNEGSKA (reference sequence). The CDR3 loop reads CSARQNTEAFF. The DNA for the CDR3 is TGCAGTGCTAGACAGAACACTGAAGCTTTCTTT.

The genes are TRBV11-2 and TRBJ1-3; D is perhaps TRBD1 (5 bases). The CDR3 runs 13 residues. V dropped 6 bases and J dropped 3 bases, with 9 bases sitting between them. Germline V gene data show CDR1 as SGHAT and CDR2 as FQNNGV. CDR3: CASRRGGGNTIYF. The DNA of the CDR3 is TGTGCCAGCAGACGGGGGGGTGGAAACACCATATATTTT.

The rearrangement joins TRBV7-6 to TRBJ2-1, with a tentative D call TRBD2 (5 bases). Trimming shortened V by 2 bases and J by 7 bases, and 12 bases separated the two germline ends. The length of the CDR3 is 14 residues. Per germline, CDR1 SGHVS and CDR2 FNYEAQ. CDR3 nucleotide sequence: TGTGCCAGCAGCTTAAGTCCCACGGGGAATGAGCAGTTCTTC. Amino acid sequence: CASSLSPTGNEQFF.

This chain joins TRBV5-5 and TRBJ1-6; possibly TRBD1 for D (5 bases). The CDR3 runs 15 residues. V was trimmed by 2 bases and J by 3 bases, leaving 9 bases between them. Germline V gene sequence: CDR1 SGHKS, CDR2 YYEKEE (reference sequence). The CDR3 bases are TGTGCCAGCAGCTTAACAGGCGTCTATAATTCACCCCTCCACTTT. This translates into CASSLTGVYNSPLHF. Using reference TRBV5-5 and TRBJ1-6 for the parts outside the CDR3, the full variable domain is DAGVTQSPTHLIKTRGQQVTLRCSPISGHKSVSWYQQVLGQGPQFIFQYYEKEERGRGNFPDRFSARQFPNYSSELNVNALLLGDSALYLCASSLTGVYNSPLHFGNGTRLTVT.

V and J are TRBV25-1 and TRBJ2-7; D is undetermined. Germline V CDR1 and CDR2: MGHDK, SYGVNS. The CDR3 is 12 residues long. Trimming took 4 bases from V and 2 from J, leaving 6 bases between them. Here the CDR3 DNA reads TGTGCCAGCAGTGTGAGTACCTACGAGCAGTACTTC. This codes for CASSVSTYEQYF.

The rearrangement uses TRBV7-9 and TRBJ1-2; weak D call: TRBD1 (5 bases). Trimming shortened V by 2 bases and J by 2 bases, and 12 bases separated the two germline ends. Germline V lookup: CDR1 SEHNR, CDR2 FQNEAQ (reference sequence). The CDR3 totals 15 residues. The CDR3 sequence is CASSLSAGSNYGYTF. DNA for the CDR3: TGTGCCAGCAGCTTATCCGCAGGGTCGAACTATGGCTACACCTTC. The full variable domain, completed using reference TRBV7-9 and TRBJ1-2, is DTGVSQNPRHKITKRGQNVTFRCDPISEHNRLYWYRQTLGQGPEFLTYFQNEAQLEKSRLLSDRFSAERPKGSFSTLEIQRTEQGDSAMYLCASSLSAGSNYGYTFGSGTRLTVV.

The chain couples TRBV7-2 to TRBJ2-1, with no clear D. CDR1 and CDR2 from the germline V gene are SGHTA and FQGNSA. CDR3 size: 11 residues. V gave up 4 bases and J gave up 8 bases, with 6 bases separating them. CDR3 in DNA: TGTGCCAGCAGCTCTTCAGATGAGCAGTTCTTC. It codes for CASSSSDEQFF.

This clone was observed a few times. J is TRBJ2-3 and V is TRBV11-3; 8 nucleotides agree with TRBD2. The CDR3 runs to 15 residues. Germline assignment: CDR1 SGHNT and CDR2 YENEEA. Trimming at V came to 2 bases and at J to 6 bases, leaving 7 bases not matched to a gene. The CDR3 region is CASSLRRGGSDTQYF. The CDR3 nucleotides read TGTGCCAGCAGCTTAAGACGGGGGGGCTCCGATACGCAGTATTTT. Full variable domain (rest looked up from reference TRBV11-3 and TRBJ2-3): EAGVVQSPRYKIIEKKQPVAFWCNPISGHNTLYWYLQNLGQGPELLIRYENEEAVDDSQLPKDRFSAERLKGVDSTLKIQPAELGDSAVYLCASSLRRGGSDTQYFGPGTRLTVL.

The chain carries TRBV5-4 and TRBJ2-2; TRBD2 agrees at 16 bases. The germline V gene encodes CDR1 SGHNT and CDR2 YYREEE (reference sequence). V lost 4 bases to trimming and J lost 7 bases; unmatched junction nucleotides: 16. This CDR3 has 20 residues. CDR3 sequence: CASSPSPGLAGGHVSGELFF. The CDR3 coding sequence is TGTGCCAGCAGCCCCTCACCGGGACTAGCGGGGGGGCATGTAAGCGGGGAGCTGTTTTTT.

To note about this clone: One end of the junction is discordant with germline, which a read error may explain. V is TRBV7-7 and J is TRBJ2-1; D not certain. From germline, CDR1 is SSHAT and CDR2 FNYEAQ (reference sequence). CDR3 length: 14 residues. CDR3 loop: CASSLNQYDNEQFF. The CDR3 region has the DNA TGTGCTAGCAGCTTGAACCAGTACGACAATGAGCAGTTCTTC.

The J gene is TRBJ1-2, the V gene TRBV6-6; 7 nucleotides agree with TRBD1. Germline V CDR1 and CDR2: MNHNY, SVGAGI (reference sequence). After removal of 4 bases from V and 12 bases from J, the junction contained 17 bases not matched to a gene. The CDR3 has 15 amino acids. This CDR3 is CASSFTNGQDDWDTF. The DNA for the CDR3 is TGTGCCAGCAGTTTCACCAATGGACAGGACGATTGGGACACCTTC.

The sample holds a few counts of this clone. The chain joins TRBV10-3 to TRBJ2-1, with 7 bases fitting TRBD2. CDR1 is ENHRY, CDR2 SYGVKD, per germline. CDR3 length: 14 residues. The V segment lost 6 bases and the J segment 4 bases; nucleotides outside the gene matches: 6. The CDR3 DNA sequence: TGTGCCATCAGATCCGGACTAGGTTACAATGAGCAGTTCTTC. This codes for CAIRSGLGYNEQFF.

The chain has TRBV25-1 and TRBJ2-1; 12 bases are a match to TRBD2. Germline V lookup: CDR1 MGHDK, CDR2 SYGVNS. This CDR3 region has 14 residues. The CDR3, as DNA: TGTGCTTCGGCGACTAGCGGGAGTATGAATGAGCAGTTCTTC. Its translation is CASATSGSMNEQFF.

Only one count was recorded for this clone. The J gene is TRBJ2-1, the V gene TRBV5-1, with 9 positions matching TRBD1. The CDR3 spans 15 residues. Germline V gene lookup returns CDR1 SGHRS and CDR2 YFSETQ. J was trimmed by 6 bases and V by 6 bases; bases with no gene match: 10. The CDR3 nucleotides read TGCGCCAGCACCAACCTACAGGGGGCAGGCAATGAGCAGTTCTTC. Amino acids: CASTNLQGAGNEQFF.